Sequencing of this TCR beta chain was carried out in a study of cytomegalovirus exposure and HLA in healthy donors. Study results and limitations: Across donors, most TCRs were seen rarely, yet some public ones were widespread. Published work reported that the classifier diagnosed cytomegalovirus status with high specificity and sensitivity. The authors enumerated over 150 TCR beta chains as linked to cytomegalovirus.

This CDR3 is built from 16 residues. The V end was cut by 0 bases, the J end by 4 bases, with 14 bases between. Germline CDR1 is MRHNA and CDR2 is SNTAGT. Comments on this clone: Antigen specificity is unknown.

Using immunoSEQ multiplex PCR, the repertoire was profiled, and TCRdb retains in-frame clones only, with some absent. The sample lists 71,000 or so clones, 94% occurring once. The clonotype comes from a woman between 18 and 30 years old in good health and CMV-seronegative. The specimen sequenced was PBMCs. The V and J genes are TRBV6-4 and TRBJ2-3, with a tentative D call TRBD2 (7 bases). The CDR3 bases are TGTGCCAGCAGTGACTCGCCAGGGGAGGGATCAGATACGCAGTATTTT. Amino acids: CASSDSPGEGSDTQYF.